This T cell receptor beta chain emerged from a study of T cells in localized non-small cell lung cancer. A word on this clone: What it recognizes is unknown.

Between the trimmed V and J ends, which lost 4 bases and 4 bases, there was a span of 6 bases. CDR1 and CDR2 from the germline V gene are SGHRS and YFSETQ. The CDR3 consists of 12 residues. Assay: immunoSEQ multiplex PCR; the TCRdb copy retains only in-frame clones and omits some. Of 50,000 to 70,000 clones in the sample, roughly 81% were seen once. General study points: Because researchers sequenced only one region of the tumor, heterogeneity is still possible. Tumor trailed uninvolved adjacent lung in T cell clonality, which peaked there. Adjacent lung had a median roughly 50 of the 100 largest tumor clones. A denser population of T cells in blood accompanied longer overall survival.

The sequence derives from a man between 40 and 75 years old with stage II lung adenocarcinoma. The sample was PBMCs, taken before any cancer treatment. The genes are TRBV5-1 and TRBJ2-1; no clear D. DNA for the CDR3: TGCGCCAGCAGCCCTTCGTACAATGAGCAGTTCTTC. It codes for CASSPSYNEQFF.